These 17 T cell receptor beta chains originate from one sample sequenced in a study of T cells in Graves' hyperthyroidism and ophthalmopathy (dated by TCRdb to about 2019). The method was multiplex PCR. Sequencing was carried out with an Illumina HiSeq 2000. The TCR beta CDR3 regions were amplified from RNA transcripts. The TCR CDR3 was subjected to a first round of RT-PCR using the HTBI primer set and the Qiagen OneStep RT-PCR kit. TCRdb's own reprocessing of the public reads used fastp at Q25 and MiXCR and kept productive beta chains. A single entry per CDR3 protein holds the most common genes and DNA from its merged rows. This sample has a few hundred thousand distinct CDR3 sequences in its table, and roughly 16% of those were observed once. Jointly, the top ten make up more than 3% of the sample. Sequencing was carried out using blood. These receptors were obtained from a woman between 35 and 50 years old with Graves' ophthalmopathy.

This clonotype has a count of ten or more. The chain couples TRBV10-3 to TRBJ2-7; D remains unclear. The germline V and J ends were trimmed by 1 base and 6 bases, with 13 bases remaining between them. CDR3 length: 14 amino acids. The germline V gene encodes CDR1 ENHRY and CDR2 SYGVKD. DNA for the CDR3: TGTGCCATCAGTGAGTACGATGGCAGCTCCGAGCAGTACTTC. This codes for CAISEYDGSSEQYF.

This clonotype was counted at least ten times. This sequence joins TRBV2 and TRBJ2-6; TRBD1 or TRBD2 may be the D gene (5 bases each). The germline gives CDR1 SNHLY, CDR2 FYNNEI. CDR3 length: 14 residues. V lost 6 bases and J 3 bases, leaving 9 bases between the germline ends. CDR3: CASSRDVGANVLTF. The CDR3 DNA reads as TGTGCCAGCAGCAGGGACGTTGGGGCCAACGTCCTGACTTTC.

As DNA, the CDR3 is TGTGCCATCAGTGGGACAGGGAGTAACACCGGGGAGCTGTTTTTT. Protein: CAISGTGSNTGELFF. This chain links TRBV10-3 with TRBJ2-2, with TRBD1 matching over 8 bases. The CDR3 consists of 15 residues. V was clipped by 4 bases and J by 2 bases; unmatched bases: 3. Germline-derived CDR1 and CDR2 are ENHRY and SYGVKD.

The rearrangement links TRBV29-1 to TRBJ2-5; D unresolved. CDR1 is SQVTM, CDR2 ANQGSEA, per germline. The germline V and J ends were trimmed by 5 bases and 4 bases, with 14 bases remaining between them. The CDR3 consists of 13 residues. The CDR3 DNA reads as TGCAGCGTTTCCCGGTGGAGAGGAGAGACCCAGTACTTC. Residues: CSVSRWRGETQYF.

This clonotype was picked up a small number of times. The rearrangement joins TRBV30 to TRBJ1-4, with a weak D call TRBD1 (5 bases). Trimming left V 4 bases short and J 8 bases short, with 14 bases between. The germline gives CDR1 GTSNPN, CDR2 SVGIG (reference sequence). The CDR3 runs 13 residues. The CDR3 is CAWTGAWGEKLFF. The CDR3 nucleotides read TGTGCCTGGACCGGGGCGTGGGGGGAAAAACTGTTTTTT.

In this sample, this clonotype turned up a few times. The chain recombines TRBV4-2 with TRBJ2-3; 11 bases align to TRBD2. The ends lost 5 bases at V and 5 bases at J; junction bases unmatched: 9. Looked up from germline, CDR1 is LGHNA and CDR2 is YNFKEQ. The CDR3 runs to 16 residues. The CDR3 DNA is TGTGCCAGCAGCGTCCAACTAGCGGGAGCAGGAGATACGCAGTATTTT. Protein sequence: CASSVQLAGAGDTQYF.

In this sample, this clonotype turned up many times. V and J are TRBV12-3 or TRBV12-4 and TRBJ1-1, with a possible D match to TRBD1 (6 bases). The V end was cut by 5 bases, the J end by 4 bases, with 17 bases between. The length of the CDR3 is 15 residues. This CDR3 reads CASSLRDTGGTEAFF. The CDR3, as DNA: TGTGCCAGCAGTCTCCGGGACACCGGCGGCACTGAAGCTTTCTTT.

J is TRBJ2-1 and V is TRBV9, with a tentative D call TRBD2 (5 bases). The CDR3 totals 16 residues. Germline assignment: CDR1 SGDLS and CDR2 YYNGEE. V was trimmed by 1 base and J by 2 bases, leaving 13 bases between them. CDR3 in amino acids: CASSVSTGYTYNEQFF. The DNA of the CDR3 is TGTGCCAGCAGCGTATCTACGGGGTATACCTACAATGAGCAGTTCTTC.

This chain links TRBV5-1 with TRBJ2-1; 11 bases agree with TRBD2. With 4 bases clipped from V and 6 bases from J, the junction kept 6 bases outside the gene matches. The length of the CDR3 is 15 residues. Germline V gene data show CDR1 as SGHRS and CDR2 as YFSETQ. As DNA, the CDR3 is TGCGCCAGCAGCATGACTAGCGGGAAGGGCAATGAGCAGTTCTTC. This gives the protein CASSMTSGKGNEQFF.

The J gene is TRBJ1-1, the V gene TRBV5-6; D is perhaps TRBD1 (5 bases). The germline CDR1 and CDR2 sequences are SGHDT and YYEEEE. This CDR3 region has 13 residues. V was cut by 3 bases and J by 10 bases, with 16 bases left in between. The CDR3 loop is CASSYRQPKTAFF. CDR3 coding DNA: TGTGCCAGCAGCTATCGACAGCCAAAGACAGCTTTCTTT.

The DNA for the CDR3 is TGTGCCGTCGCGCGAAAGCGGGGGGACCACACAGATACGCAGTATTTT. Residues: CAVARKRGDHTDTQYF. The chain employs TRBV10-3 and TRBJ2-3; 9 bases fit TRBD2. This CDR3 has 16 amino acids. Germline CDR1 reads ENHRY; CDR2 reads SYGVKD. V dropped 11 bases and J dropped 2; count of bases not matched to a gene: 14.

The J gene is TRBJ2-1, the V gene TRBV15; D gene ambiguous. The CDR3 has 12 residues. CDR1 and CDR2 (germline): LNHNV, YYDKDF (reference sequence). V lost 4 bases, J lost 5 bases, and 6 bases lay in between. DNA for the CDR3: TGTGCCACCAGCAAACACGACAATGAGCAGTTCTTC. Residues: CATSKHDNEQFF.

This clonotype was seen ten or more times. The chain recombines TRBV27 with TRBJ2-3; TRBD2 matches at 9 bases. The CDR3 length is 16 residues. Germline assignment: CDR1 MNHEY and CDR2 SMNVEV (reference sequence). V lost 5 bases and J lost 2; bases outside the gene matches: 8. For the CDR3, the DNA is TGTGCCAGCAGTAGCGGGAGGTCCCCTTACACAGATACGCAGTATTTT. Protein sequence: CASSSGRSPYTDTQYF.

This chain joins TRBV27 and TRBJ2-4; 7 bases line up with TRBD1. Trimming took 8 bases from V and 6 from J; bases not matched to a gene: 4. CDR3 length equals 12 residues. Per the germline V gene, CDR1 is MNHEY and CDR2 is SMNVEV (reference sequence). The CDR3 protein is CASRGQTNIQYF. The CDR3 bases are TGTGCCAGCCGGGGACAGACAAACATTCAGTACTTC.

This clonotype was counted ten times or more. The chain has TRBV18 and TRBJ2-7, with 12 bases matching TRBD2. Looked up from germline, CDR1 is KGHSH and CDR2 is LQKENI. CDR3 length: 14 residues. The V and J ends lost 2 bases and 6 bases, in that order; junction bases with no gene match: 2. The CDR3 DNA reads as TGTGCCAGCTCACCAGTGGGACTAGCGGGCGAGCAGTACTTC. Translation: CASSPVGLAGEQYF. The variable domain in full, completed from reference TRBV18 and TRBJ2-7, reads NAGVMQNPRHLVRRRGQEARLRCSPMKGHSHVYWYRQLPEEGLKFMVYLQKENIIDESGMPKERFSAEFPKEGPSILRIQQVVRGDSAAYFCASSPVGLAGEQYFGPGTRLTVT.

This clonotype showed up just a few times. The chain couples TRBV6-1 to TRBJ2-7, with D tentatively TRBD2 (7 bases). V was clipped by 6 bases and J by 6 bases, with 21 bases between them. The CDR3 is 15 residues long. Germline-derived CDR1 and CDR2 are MNHNS and SASEGT. CDR3 amino acids: CASRPQIGGLSEQYF. The DNA for the CDR3 is TGTGCCAGCAGACCCCAAATCGGGGGGCTGTCCGAGCAGTACTTC.

There are a few counts of this clonotype. J is TRBJ2-6 and V is TRBV18; D not resolved. CDR3 length: 16 amino acids. The germline V and J ends were trimmed by 3 bases and 3 bases, with 12 bases remaining between them. Germline values: CDR1 KGHSH, CDR2 LQKENI. CDR3 sequence reads: CASSPALSSGANVLTF. DNA of the CDR3: TGTGCCAGCTCACCCGCGCTGAGTAGTGGGGCCAACGTCCTGACTTTC.